This TCR beta chain was obtained from a study of PD-L1 blockade in urothelial cancer. For the study at large: Most of the 29 patients were males with bladder-origin urothelial cancer.

Noted time point: peripheral blood 6 weeks after treatment start. Disease in patients was locally advanced or metastatic urothelial carcinoma. The length of the CDR3 is 16 residues. The V gene's germline CDR1 is SGHRS and CDR2 YFSETQ. Trimming at V came to 5 bases and at J to 6 bases, leaving 10 bases not matched to a gene. Spiking each PCR with synthetic TCR analog templates was performed. The repertoire was sequenced with immunoSEQ multiplex PCR; TCRdb's copy has only in-frame clones and lacks some. The repertoire holds about 43,000 clones, with around four fifths as singletons. Material: PBMCs, obtained around atezolizumab (anti-PD-L1) treatment. The chain recombines TRBV5-1 with TRBJ2-2, with TRBD1 matching over 10 bases. The TCR was taken from a man in his fifties or sixties with urothelial cancer. CDR3 protein: CASSKDRGGKAGELFF. The CDR3 DNA reads as TGCGCCAGCAGTAAGGACAGGGGGGGAAAAGCCGGGGAGCTGTTTTTT.